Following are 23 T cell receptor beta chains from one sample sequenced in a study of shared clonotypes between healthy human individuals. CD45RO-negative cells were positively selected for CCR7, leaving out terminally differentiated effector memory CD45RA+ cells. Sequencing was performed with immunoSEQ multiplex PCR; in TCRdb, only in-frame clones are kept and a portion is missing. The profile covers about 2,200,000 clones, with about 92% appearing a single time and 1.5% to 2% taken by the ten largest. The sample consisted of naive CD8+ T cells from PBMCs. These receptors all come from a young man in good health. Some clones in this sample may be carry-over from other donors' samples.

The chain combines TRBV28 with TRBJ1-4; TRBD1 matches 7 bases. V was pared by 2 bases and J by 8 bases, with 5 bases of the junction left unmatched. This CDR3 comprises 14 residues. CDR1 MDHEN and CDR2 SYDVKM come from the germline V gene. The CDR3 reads CASSLHRGREKLFF. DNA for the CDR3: TGTGCCAGCAGTTTACACAGGGGTCGGGAAAAACTGTTTTTT.

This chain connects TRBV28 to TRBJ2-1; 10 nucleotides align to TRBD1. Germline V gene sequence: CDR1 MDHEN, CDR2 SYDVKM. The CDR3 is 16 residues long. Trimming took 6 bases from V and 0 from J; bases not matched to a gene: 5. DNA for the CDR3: TGTGCCAGCAGGTCGGACAGGGGGATCTCCTACAATGAGCAGTTCTTC. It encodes CASRSDRGISYNEQFF.

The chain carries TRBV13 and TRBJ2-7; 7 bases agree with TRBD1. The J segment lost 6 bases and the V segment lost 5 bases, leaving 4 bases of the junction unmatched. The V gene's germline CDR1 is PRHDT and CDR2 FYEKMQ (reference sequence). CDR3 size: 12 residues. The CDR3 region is CASSVNRGEQYF. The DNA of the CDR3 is TGTGCCAGCAGCGTAAACAGGGGCGAGCAGTACTTC.

The CDR3, as DNA: TGTGCCAGCAGTCCGGACAGTCCGGAGGAAGCTTTCTTT. Amino acid sequence: CASSPDSPEEAFF. The V call is TRBV2, the J call TRBJ1-1; tentatively, D is TRBD1 (6 bases). Per germline, CDR1 SNHLY and CDR2 FYNNEI. V lost 5 bases and J lost 8, with 15 bases in between. This CDR3 contains 13 residues.

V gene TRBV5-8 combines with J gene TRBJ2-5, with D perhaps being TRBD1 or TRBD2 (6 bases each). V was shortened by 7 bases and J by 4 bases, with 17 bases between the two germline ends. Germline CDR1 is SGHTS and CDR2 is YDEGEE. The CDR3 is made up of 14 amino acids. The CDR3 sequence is CASVLWGAPETQYF. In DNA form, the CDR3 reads TGTGCCAGCGTGTTATGGGGGGCCCCAGAGACCCAGTACTTC.

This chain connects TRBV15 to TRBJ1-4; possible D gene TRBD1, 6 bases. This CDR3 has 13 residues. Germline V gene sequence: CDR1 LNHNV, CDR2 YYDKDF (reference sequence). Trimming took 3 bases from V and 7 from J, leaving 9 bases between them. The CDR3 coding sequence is TGTGCCACCAGCAGCCGGACAGCTGAAAAACTGTTTTTT. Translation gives CATSSRTAEKLFF.

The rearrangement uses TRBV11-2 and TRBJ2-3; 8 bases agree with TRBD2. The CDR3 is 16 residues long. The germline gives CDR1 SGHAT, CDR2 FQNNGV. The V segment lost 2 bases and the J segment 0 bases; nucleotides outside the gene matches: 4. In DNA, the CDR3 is TGTGCCAGCAGCTTATCTAGCGGGTATAGCACAGATACGCAGTATTTT. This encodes CASSLSSGYSTDTQYF.

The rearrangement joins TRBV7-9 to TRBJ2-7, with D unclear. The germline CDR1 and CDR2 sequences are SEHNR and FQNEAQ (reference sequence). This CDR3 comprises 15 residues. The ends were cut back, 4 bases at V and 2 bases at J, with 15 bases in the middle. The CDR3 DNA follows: TGTGCCAGCAGCTCCCTTGGAAGGGCCCCCTACGAGCAGTACTTC. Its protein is CASSSLGRAPYEQYF. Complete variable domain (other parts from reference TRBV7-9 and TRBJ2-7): DTGVSQNPRHKITKRGQNVTFRCDPISEHNRLYWYRQTLGQGPEFLTYFQNEAQLEKSRLLSDRFSAERPKGSFSTLEIQRTEQGDSAMYLCASSSLGRAPYEQYFGPGTRLTVT.

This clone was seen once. CDR3 sequence: CASGLGKDNEQFF. CDR3 bases: TGTGCTAGTGGTTTGGGCAAGGACAATGAGCAGTTCTTC. V gene TRBV12-5 combines with J gene TRBJ2-1; no clear D. The CDR3 has 13 amino acids. CDR1 is LGHNT, CDR2 FRNRAP, per germline. Between the trimmed V and J ends, which lost 1 base and 5 bases, there was a span of 6 bases.

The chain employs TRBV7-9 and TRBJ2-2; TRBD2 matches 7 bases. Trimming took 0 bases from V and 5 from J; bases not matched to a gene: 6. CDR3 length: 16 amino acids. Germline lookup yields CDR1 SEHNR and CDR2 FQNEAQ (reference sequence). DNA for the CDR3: TGTGCCAGCAGCTTAGCCGCCACAGCGGGGACCGGGGAGCTGTTTTTT. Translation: CASSLAATAGTGELFF.

The CDR3 here is CASSPGTGTGYGYTF. The CDR3 region has the DNA TGTGCCAGCAGTCCGGGGACAGGGACTGGCTATGGCTACACCTTC. This chain uses TRBV2 with TRBJ1-2; 9 bases align to TRBD1. Germline trimming cut 5 bases from V and 4 bases from J; bases unmatched to any gene: 8. CDR3 length equals 15 residues. CDR1 and CDR2 (germline): SNHLY, FYNNEI.

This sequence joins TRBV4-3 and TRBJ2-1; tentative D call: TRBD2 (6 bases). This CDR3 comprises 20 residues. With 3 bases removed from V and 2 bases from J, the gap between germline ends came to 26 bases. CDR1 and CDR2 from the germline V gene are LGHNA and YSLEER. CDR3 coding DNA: TGCGCCAGCAGCCACATGCCGGGACCAGAGGAGGGCAGCCCCTACAATGAGCAGTTCTTC. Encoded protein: CASSHMPGPEEGSPYNEQFF.

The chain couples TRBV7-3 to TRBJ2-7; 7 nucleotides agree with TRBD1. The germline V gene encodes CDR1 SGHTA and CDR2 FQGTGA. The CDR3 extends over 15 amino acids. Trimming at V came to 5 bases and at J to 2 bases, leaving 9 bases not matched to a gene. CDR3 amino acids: CASSPMAGGTYEQYF. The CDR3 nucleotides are TGTGCCAGCAGCCCCATGGCAGGGGGAACCTACGAGCAGTACTTC.

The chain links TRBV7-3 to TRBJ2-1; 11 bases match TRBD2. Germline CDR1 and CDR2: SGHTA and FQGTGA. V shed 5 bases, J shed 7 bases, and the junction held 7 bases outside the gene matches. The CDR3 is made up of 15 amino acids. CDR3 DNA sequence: TGTGCCAGCAGCCAACCGGGACTAGCGGCAAATGAGCAGTTCTTC. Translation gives CASSQPGLAANEQFF.

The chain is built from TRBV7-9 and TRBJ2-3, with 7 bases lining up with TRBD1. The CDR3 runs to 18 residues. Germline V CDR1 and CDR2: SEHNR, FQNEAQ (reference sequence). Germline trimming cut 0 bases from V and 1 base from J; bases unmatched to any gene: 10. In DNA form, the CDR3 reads TGTGCCAGCAGCTTAGCAGGGGGCCTGAGTGATGGCACAGATACGCAGTATTTT. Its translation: CASSLAGGLSDGTDTQYF.

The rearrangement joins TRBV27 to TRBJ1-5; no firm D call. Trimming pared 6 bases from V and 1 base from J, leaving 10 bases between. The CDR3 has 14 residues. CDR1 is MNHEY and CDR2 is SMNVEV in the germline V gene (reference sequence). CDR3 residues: CASRVTLSNQPQHF. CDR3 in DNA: TGTGCCAGCAGGGTAACACTAAGCAATCAGCCCCAGCATTTT.

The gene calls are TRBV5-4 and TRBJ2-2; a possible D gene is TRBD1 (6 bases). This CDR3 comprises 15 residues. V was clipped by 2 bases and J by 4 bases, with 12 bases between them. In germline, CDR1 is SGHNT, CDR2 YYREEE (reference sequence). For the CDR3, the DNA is TGTGCCAGCAGCTTCTTTCAGGGGAGCACCGGGGAGCTGTTTTTT. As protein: CASSFFQGSTGELFF.

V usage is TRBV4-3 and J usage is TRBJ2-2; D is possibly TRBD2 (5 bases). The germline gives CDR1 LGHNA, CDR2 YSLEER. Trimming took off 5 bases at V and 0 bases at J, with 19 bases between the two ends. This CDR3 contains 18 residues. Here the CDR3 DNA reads TGCGCCAGCAGCGCTCCCCGGGCTAGCACTCCGAACACCGGGGAGCTGTTTTTT. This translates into CASSAPRASTPNTGELFF.

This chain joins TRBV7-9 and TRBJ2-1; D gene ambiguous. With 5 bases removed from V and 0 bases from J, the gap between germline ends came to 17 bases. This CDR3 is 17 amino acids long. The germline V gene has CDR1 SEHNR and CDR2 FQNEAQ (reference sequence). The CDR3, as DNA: TGTGCCAGCAGCCTATATTCTCGGTTAAGCTCCTACAATGAGCAGTTCTTC. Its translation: CASSLYSRLSSYNEQFF.

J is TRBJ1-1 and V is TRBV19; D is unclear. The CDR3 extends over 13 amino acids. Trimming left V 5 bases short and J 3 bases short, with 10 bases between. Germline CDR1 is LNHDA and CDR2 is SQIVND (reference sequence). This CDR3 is CASSDGRYTEAFF. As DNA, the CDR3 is TGTGCCAGTAGTGATGGGAGGTACACTGAAGCTTTCTTT.

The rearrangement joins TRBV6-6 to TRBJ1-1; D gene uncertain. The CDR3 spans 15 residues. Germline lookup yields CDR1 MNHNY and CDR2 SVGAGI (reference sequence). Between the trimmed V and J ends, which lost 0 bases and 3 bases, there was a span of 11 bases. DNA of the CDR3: TGTGCCAGCAGTTACTCGAGCGGGGATTACACTGAAGCTTTCTTT. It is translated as CASSYSSGDYTEAFF.

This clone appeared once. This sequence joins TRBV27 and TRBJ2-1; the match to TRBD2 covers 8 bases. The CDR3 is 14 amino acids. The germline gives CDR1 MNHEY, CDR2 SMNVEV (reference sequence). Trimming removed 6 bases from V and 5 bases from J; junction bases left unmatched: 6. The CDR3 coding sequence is TGTGCCAGCAGGCCGGGACTAGATAACAATGAGCAGTTCTTC. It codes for CASRPGLDNNEQFF.

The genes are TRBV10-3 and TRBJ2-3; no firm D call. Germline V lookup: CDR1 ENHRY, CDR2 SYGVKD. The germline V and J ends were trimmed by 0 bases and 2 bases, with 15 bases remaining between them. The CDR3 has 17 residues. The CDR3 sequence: CAISESGLGGHTDTQYF. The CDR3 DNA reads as TGTGCCATCAGTGAGTCGGGATTGGGCGGCCACACAGATACGCAGTATTTT.